The 15 T cell receptor beta chains given below trace back to one sample, sequenced in a study of regulatory T cells in long-lasting Graves disease. As to time point: newly diagnosed GD, antithyroid drugs for less than 3 months. PBMCs provided the RNA from which the TCR library was made. Construction of the TCR beta libraries employed iRepertoire HTBI primers in conjunction with Arm-PCR of CDR3 regions. TCRdb re-called the multiplex PCR reads through MiXCR, storing one row per CDR3 protein. The sample holds about 330,000 distinct CDR3 sequences, around 15% seen once. This same sample was also taken into another study, of T cells in Graves' hyperthyroidism and ophthalmopathy.

The sequencing here drew on peripheral blood mononuclear cells (PBMCs), taken at new diagnosis, from a patient treated with antithyroid drugs. Receptors originate from a woman aged 18-29 years with Graves disease.

This sequence joins TRBV5-1 and TRBJ2-7; D possibly corresponds to TRBD2 (5 bases). Per the germline V gene, CDR1 is SGHRS and CDR2 is YFSETQ. CDR3 length: 15 amino acids. V was pared by 0 bases and J by 3 bases, with 13 bases between. The CDR3 loop reads CASSLAASMGYEQYF. In DNA form, the CDR3 reads TGCGCCAGCAGCTTGGCTGCTAGCATGGGCTACGAGCAGTACTTC.

The chain couples TRBV3-1 to TRBJ2-2; 7 bases align to TRBD2. V trimming: 1 base; J trimming: 6 bases; junction bases outside the gene matches: 8. The germline V gene encodes CDR1 LGHDT and CDR2 YNNKEL (reference sequence). The CDR3 is 16 residues long. In nucleotides, the CDR3 is TGTGCCAGCAGCCAAGCCTCTTTGGGAGGGTCCGGGGAGCTGTTTTTT. This gives the protein CASSQASLGGSGELFF.

In its sample, this clonotype was seen many times. The gene calls are TRBV6-2 or TRBV6-3 and TRBJ2-3, with D maybe TRBD2 (5 bases). Trimming took 2 bases from V and 0 from J, leaving 15 bases between them. The CDR3 has 17 residues. Germline CDR1 MNHEY, CDR2 SVGEGT. The CDR3, as DNA: TGTGCCAGCAGTTACCAACGTACGTGGACTAGCACAGATACGCAGTATTTT. Encoded protein: CASSYQRTWTSTDTQYF.

This clonotype occurred many times. The genes are TRBV12-3 or TRBV12-4 and TRBJ2-3, with 12 bases aligning to TRBD2. Unmatched junction bases numbered 6, after V lost 6 bases and J lost 2 bases. This CDR3 contains 16 residues. For the CDR3, the DNA is TGTGCCAGCAGCCCCGGACTAGCGGGATACACAGATACGCAGTATTTT. Its translation is CASSPGLAGYTDTQYF.

This clonotype has just a few counts. The germline gene is not matched at one end of the junction; a read error may be the cause. The rearrangement uses TRBV20-1 and TRBJ1-1, with D perhaps TRBD1 (6 bases). This CDR3 has 11 residues. Germline V gene data show CDR1 as DFQATT and CDR2 as SNEGSKA (reference sequence). The CDR3 DNA is TGCAGAGCAAACAGGGTGGGTGAAGCTTTCTTC. Protein sequence: CRANRVGEAFF.

In regard to this clonotype: Lacking the conserved final phenylalanine or tryptophan, this CDR3 likely reflects a read error. The chain links TRBV5-1 to TRBJ2-1; 11 bases line up with TRBD2. Germline CDR1 reads SGHRS; CDR2 reads YFSETQ. Losses at the gene ends were 3 bases for V and 3 bases for J; bases not matched to a gene: 5. This CDR3 is 16 amino acids long. CDR3 nucleotide sequence: TGCGCCAGCAGCTCAGGGACTAGCGGATTCTACAATGAGCAGTTCTCC. Its translation: CASSSGTSGFYNEQFS.

This clonotype was seen more than once but under ten times. V and J are TRBV10-3 and TRBJ2-2, with 8 nucleotides matching TRBD2. The V segment lost 10 bases and the J segment 5 bases; nucleotides outside the gene matches: 3. The CDR3 is 12 residues long. Germline values: CDR1 ENHRY, CDR2 SYGVKD. In DNA form, the CDR3 reads TGTGCCAGCACGGGAGGGACCGGGGAGCTGTTTTTT. It codes for CASTGGTGELFF.

This clonotype was seen ten or more times. This sequence joins TRBV11-2 and TRBJ2-3; TRBD2 is a possible D gene (5 bases). Germline V gives CDR1 SGHAT, CDR2 FQNNGV. Trimming left V 5 bases short and J 6 bases short, with 15 bases between. This CDR3 is 14 amino acids long. The CDR3: CASSLERLSDTQYF. The CDR3 DNA sequence: TGTGCCAGCAGCCTCGAGCGACTATCCGATACGCAGTATTTT.

This clonotype was seen ten or more times. The genes are TRBV2 and TRBJ2-5; D is tentatively TRBD1 or TRBD2 (5 bases each). Near its end, the DNA agrees better with TRBJ2-1, so the J call may be wrong. CDR1 SNHLY and CDR2 FYNNEI come from the germline V gene. This CDR3 has 15 amino acids. CDR3 in amino acids: CASSGIGGAGGEQFF. As DNA, the CDR3 is TGTGCCAGCAGTGGGATCGGAGGCGCTGGGGGTGAGCAGTTCTTC.

This clonotype was recorded many times. The V and J genes are TRBV7-2 and TRBJ2-5, with TRBD2 as a possible D gene (5 bases). The CDR3 spans 16 residues. Trimming cost V 1 base and J 5 bases, with 17 bases left between them. CDR1 and CDR2 (germline): SGHTA, FQGNSA. DNA of the CDR3: TGTGCCAGCAGCTTAGTTGGAGCGCGACCGGGGGAGACCCAGTACTTC. Translated: CASSLVGARPGETQYF.

This clonotype has more than one count but fewer than ten. J is TRBJ2-1 and V is TRBV14; the D gene is possibly TRBD1 (6 bases). The CDR3 loop spans 19 amino acids. Germline assignment: CDR1 SGHDN and CDR2 FVKESK. Deletions cut 3 bases from V and 9 bases from J, with 30 bases between. The CDR3 loop is CASSQTRDTHLFTFGEQFF. CDR3 sequence (DNA): TGTGCCAGCAGCCAGACCCGGGACACTCACCTATTTACATTTGGTGAGCAGTTCTTC.

This clonotype has ten or more counts. This sequence joins TRBV2 and TRBJ2-1; maybe TRBD2 (5 bases). Trimming stripped 11 bases from V and 0 bases from J, with 20 bases between. Germline CDR1 is SNHLY and CDR2 is FYNNEI. The CDR3 spans 16 residues. The CDR3 reads CAGAPFGSGSYNEQFF. CDR3 in DNA: TGTGCCGGAGCCCCATTCGGCAGCGGCTCCTACAATGAGCAGTTCTTC.

This clonotype appeared a few times. DNA for the CDR3: TGCAGCGTCCGAGAGACTGAAGCTTTCTTT. Translation gives CSVRETEAFF. The rearrangement joins TRBV29-1 to TRBJ1-1, with no clear D. The CDR3 runs 10 residues. Trimming pared 6 bases from V and 5 bases from J, leaving 7 bases between. Germline CDR1 reads SQVTM; CDR2 reads ANQGSEA. Full variable domain (rest looked up from reference TRBV29-1 and TRBJ1-1): SAVISQKPSRDICQRGTSLTIQCQVDSQVTMMFWYRQQPGQSLTLIATANQGSEATYESGFVIDKFPISRPNLTFSTLTVSNMSPEDSSIYLCSVRETEAFFGQGTRLTVV.

This clonotype has ten or more counts. V is TRBV6-1 and J is TRBJ2-7; D not certain. This CDR3 has 13 residues. From germline, CDR1 is MNHNS and CDR2 SASEGT. The V end lost 5 bases, the J end lost 3 bases, and 11 bases lay between the germline ends. The DNA for the CDR3 is TGTGCCAGCAGTAAACATCGAAGCTACGAGCAGTACTTC. Protein: CASSKHRSYEQYF.

The chain uses TRBV20-1 and TRBJ2-7, with 10 bases identical to TRBD1. V shed 5 bases, J shed 0 bases, and the junction held 16 bases outside the gene matches. The CDR3 is 18 residues long. Germline V lookup: CDR1 DFQATT, CDR2 SNEGSKA (reference sequence). The CDR3 region has the DNA TGCAGTGCTTTGCGGGGACAGGGGACAGCGCCTAGCTCCTACGAGCAGTACTTC. Protein sequence: CSALRGQGTAPSSYEQYF.